Detailed here is one T cell receptor (beta chain). The antigen is unknown. This specimen belongs to a study of OX40 agonist ivuxolimab in advanced cancers. In the study overall: The study enrolled dose-escalation patients with hepatocellular carcinoma, melanoma, renal cell or head and neck cancer.

The CDR3 has 16 residues. The germline V gene encodes CDR1 MDHEN and CDR2 SYDVKM. The V end was cut by 2 bases, the J end by 2 bases, with 13 bases between. Study findings and constraints: Clones of CD4+ and CD8+ blood T cells grew by week 6 at doses of 0.1 to 3.0 mg/kg. Low levels of normalized T-cell clonal expansion also appeared in some nonresponders. Some of the lowest clonal expansion was seen in partial responders at 0.1-3.0 mg/kg.

Using immunoSEQ multiplex PCR, the repertoire was profiled, and TCRdb retains in-frame clones only, with some absent. The sample holds just under 35,000 clones; approximately 92% are singletons and the top ten take 33%. This receptor was identified in an adult with an advanced solid tumor such as melanoma, head and neck, liver or kidney cancer. The rearrangement links TRBV28 to TRBJ2-1, with D perhaps TRBD2 (6 bases). Sample: CD4+ or CD8+ T cells sorted from blood, taken in a trial of the OX40 agonist ivuxolimab. CDR3 protein: CASSLVGGGPYNEQFF. CDR3 DNA sequence: TGTGCCAGCAGTTTAGTGGGAGGAGGCCCCTACAATGAGCAGTTCTTC.